Below are 7 T cell receptor beta chains sequenced from a single sample in a study of cytomegalovirus exposure and HLA in healthy donors (dated by TCRdb to about 2017). Receptor amplification or capture employed the immunoSEQ multiplex PCR assay. For the multiplex PCR, a mixture combining 60 forward primers for TCR Vbeta segments and 13 reverse primers for TCR Jbeta segments was used. This immuneACCESS table, as held by TCRdb, lists in-frame sequences with V and J called but not all clones. Of the missing ones, under half trace to an unresolved V gene in checked studies; the others have no known cause. The sample table records roughly 160,000 clones; roughly 67% of these occur just once. In total, the top ten clones hold around 5% of the sample. The sample was PBMCs. These receptors all come from a woman younger than 35 in good health and CMV-seropositive.

The gene calls are TRBV15 and TRBJ1-5, with D possibly TRBD1 on 6 matching bases. CDR3 length equals 16 residues. Trimming removed 3 bases from V and 2 bases from J, with 14 bases in between. CDR1 LNHNV and CDR2 YYDKDF come from the germline V gene (reference sequence). CDR3 coding DNA: TGTGCCACCAGCAGGGGGGCGGGGGCTGGCAATCAGCCCCAGCATTTT. It encodes CATSRGAGAGNQPQHF.

This chain connects TRBV11-2 to TRBJ2-1; 12 positions match TRBD2. The CDR3 has 15 amino acids. CDR1 and CDR2 from the germline V gene are SGHAT and FQNNGV. V gave up 5 bases and J gave up 9 bases; unmatched junction bases: 8. The CDR3 spells CASSLGTSGSSEQFF. In nucleotides, the CDR3 is TGTGCCAGCAGCCTCGGGACTAGCGGGTCGAGTGAGCAGTTCTTC.

V usage is TRBV30 and J usage is TRBJ2-5, with D possibly TRBD2 on 6 matching bases. In germline, CDR1 is GTSNPN, CDR2 SVGIG (reference sequence). The CDR3 runs to 13 residues. V dropped 5 bases and J dropped 1 base, with 11 bases sitting between them. The CDR3 spells CAWAVGGQETQYF. Written as DNA, the CDR3 is TGTGCCTGGGCAGTGGGGGGCCAAGAGACCCAGTACTTC. The complete variable domain, with remaining parts taken from reference TRBV30 and TRBJ2-5, reads SQTIHQWPATLVQPVGSPLSLECTVEGTSNPNLYWYRQAAGRGLQLLFYSVGIGQISSEVPQNLSASRPQDRQFILSSKKLLLSDSGFYLCAWAVGGQETQYFGPGTRLLVL.

The chain carries TRBV5-1 and TRBJ1-3; D perhaps matches TRBD1 (6 bases). Germline V gene lookup returns CDR1 SGHRS and CDR2 YFSETQ. V shed 4 bases and J shed 0 bases, with 14 bases lying between them. This CDR3 is built from 16 residues. The CDR3 is CASSRWTASSGNTIYF. For the CDR3, the DNA is TGCGCCAGCAGCCGATGGACAGCTTCCTCTGGAAACACCATATATTTT.

V and J are TRBV5-1 and TRBJ2-5; D is perhaps TRBD1 (6 bases). From germline, CDR1 is SGHRS and CDR2 YFSETQ. V was clipped by 1 base and J by 2 bases, with 12 bases between them. This CDR3 contains 15 residues. Written as DNA, the CDR3 is TGCGCCAGCAGCTTGAGTGCAGGGGTACAAGAGACCCAGTACTTC. Translated, it gives CASSLSAGVQETQYF.

The gene calls are TRBV30 and TRBJ1-5; 8 nucleotides align to TRBD1. CDR1 GTSNPN and CDR2 SVGIG come from the germline V gene (reference sequence). The J segment lost 3 bases and the V segment lost 4 bases, leaving 5 bases of the junction unmatched. This CDR3 is built from 14 residues. The CDR3: CAWTQGANNQPQHF. CDR3 in DNA: TGTGCCTGGACCCAGGGGGCCAACAATCAGCCCCAGCATTTT.

The V call is TRBV7-2, the J call TRBJ2-7; D is possibly TRBD2 (6 bases). Between the trimmed V and J ends, which lost 6 bases and 0 bases, there was a span of 12 bases. Germline values: CDR1 SGHTA, CDR2 FQGNSA. The CDR3 spans 14 residues. CDR3 region: CASRPGGLSYEQYF. CDR3 in DNA: TGTGCCAGCAGGCCCGGAGGGCTCTCCTACGAGCAGTACTTC.